Below are 30 T cell receptor beta chains sequenced from a single sample in a study of blood T cell repertoires in COVID-19. Assay used: immunoSEQ multiplex PCR; TCRdb lists only in-frame clones, some missing. In the table there are hundreds of thousands of clones, under 95% of which are singletons. The sample comprised PBMCs or T cells enriched from blood (not recorded which). These receptors were obtained from a man aged 60-69 years who had recovered from COVID-19.

CDR3 amino acids: CASNGGDQPQHF. The CDR3 nucleotides read TGTGCCAGCAACGGGGGAGATCAGCCCCAGCATTTT. This chain connects TRBV6-5 to TRBJ1-5; perhaps TRBD1 as D (5 bases). Germline V CDR1 and CDR2: MNHEY, SVGAGI. V was clipped by 7 bases and J by 5 bases, with 9 bases between them. The CDR3 sequence is 12 residues long.

The CDR3 sequence is CASSQGGQGAEQFF. DNA for the CDR3: TGCGCCAGCAGCCAGGGGGGACAGGGGGCTGAGCAGTTCTTC. The chain carries TRBV4-3 and TRBJ2-1; 12 bases align to TRBD1. V trimming: 3 bases; J trimming: 9 bases; junction bases outside the gene matches: 3. Per the germline V gene, CDR1 is LGHNA and CDR2 is YSLEER. CDR3 length equals 14 residues.

As DNA, the CDR3 is TGTGCCAGCAGCGCGGGGAGAGGGACTAGCGGGGACACCGGGGAGCTGTTTTTT. This translates into CASSAGRGTSGDTGELFF. The chain uses TRBV9 and TRBJ2-2, with TRBD2 matching over 13 bases. This CDR3 has 18 amino acids. The germline V gene encodes CDR1 SGDLS and CDR2 YYNGEE. V shed 3 bases and J 3 bases; nucleotides not matched to a gene: 8.

As to this clone: Within the sample, other DNA sequences also encode this same CDR3. The genes are TRBV27 and TRBJ1-5, with 10 bases matching TRBD1. Trimming at V came to 5 bases and at J to 2 bases, leaving 3 bases not matched to a gene. This CDR3 contains 15 residues. The germline V gene encodes CDR1 MNHEY and CDR2 SMNVEV (reference sequence). The CDR3 DNA sequence: TGTGCCAGCAGTCCCGGGACAGGGGGCAATCAGCCCCAGCATTTT. It encodes CASSPGTGGNQPQHF.

This chain joins TRBV13 and TRBJ2-1; 7 bases line up with TRBD1. The CDR3 is 16 amino acids. Germline lookup yields CDR1 PRHDT and CDR2 FYEKMQ (reference sequence). V lost 6 bases to trimming and J lost 6 bases; unmatched junction nucleotides: 14. CDR3 in DNA: TGTGCCAGCAGGACTACAGGGGCCGTTTTGGTCAATGAGCAGTTCTTC. Protein product: CASRTTGAVLVNEQFF.

The chain carries TRBV27 and TRBJ1-5; D ambiguous. This CDR3 contains 13 residues. Germline CDR1 reads MNHEY; CDR2 reads SMNVEV (reference sequence). The V end lost 5 bases, the J end lost 4 bases, and 9 bases lay between the germline ends. In nucleotides, the CDR3 is TGTGCCAGCAGTCTAACCTTTAATCAGCCCCAGCATTTT. Translated, it gives CASSLTFNQPQHF.

This clone was seen a single time. The CDR3 is CASSRSNGQEDEQFF. The CDR3 nucleotides read TGTGCCAGCAGCAGATCGAACGGACAGGAGGATGAGCAGTTCTTC. The chain links TRBV7-9 to TRBJ2-1, with 7 bases identical to TRBD1. Germline loops: CDR1 SEHNR, CDR2 FQNEAQ (reference sequence). This CDR3 comprises 15 residues. Trimming took 5 bases from V and 8 from J; bases not matched to a gene: 12.

V is TRBV28 and J is TRBJ2-7; maybe TRBD2 (5 bases). V was shortened by 3 bases and J by 2 bases, with 8 bases between the two germline ends. The CDR3 totals 13 residues. CDR1 and CDR2 (germline): MDHEN, SYDVKM. The CDR3 nucleotides read TGTGCCAGCAGTTTGGGAGCTACCTACGAGCAGTACTTC. Its protein product is CASSLGATYEQYF.

Written as DNA, the CDR3 is TGTGCCACCATGGACAGGGGAGAAGCTTTCTTT. This translates into CATMDRGEAFF. The chain is built from TRBV24-1 and TRBJ1-1, with 9 bases identical to TRBD1. Germline CDR1 is KGHDR and CDR2 is SFDVKD. The CDR3 contains 11 residues. Germline trimming cut 8 bases from V and 8 bases from J; bases unmatched to any gene: 2.

This sequence joins TRBV10-1 and TRBJ1-3; D remains unclear. Germline V gene sequence: CDR1 WNHNN, CDR2 SYGVQD (reference sequence). The V and J ends lost 7 bases and 3 bases respectively, with 10 bases between them. The CDR3 sequence is 13 residues long. CDR3 nucleotides: TGCGCCAGCATGAAGGAGGTTGGAAACACCATATATTTT. It specifies CASMKEVGNTIYF.

V usage is TRBV7-6 and J usage is TRBJ2-7; 7 positions match TRBD1. Germline loops: CDR1 SGHVS, CDR2 FNYEAQ. Trimming cost V 5 bases and J 5 bases; bases outside gene matches: 9. The CDR3 covers 14 residues. The CDR3 protein is CASSTGTEQNEQYF. The DNA for the CDR3 is TGTGCCAGCAGCACCGGGACAGAGCAAAACGAGCAGTACTTC.

V usage is TRBV10-3 and J usage is TRBJ1-4, with D perhaps matching TRBD1 (6 bases). In germline, CDR1 is ENHRY, CDR2 SYGVKD. The CDR3 contains 13 residues. Trimming cost V 4 bases and J 8 bases, with 11 bases left between them. The chain's CDR3 is CAISAGGREKLFF. The CDR3 DNA sequence: TGTGCCATCAGTGCCGGGGGGCGGGAAAAACTGTTTTTT.

The V gene is TRBV19, the J gene TRBJ1-1; TRBD1 matches at 9 bases. The CDR3 contains 14 residues. V was clipped by 3 bases and J by 6 bases; unmatched bases: 5. CDR1 is LNHDA and CDR2 is SQIVND in the germline V gene (reference sequence). The CDR3 nucleotides read TGTGCCAGTAGTATTACAGGGGGCCAGGCTGAAGCTTTCTTT. Protein: CASSITGGQAEAFF.

This chain links TRBV6-6 with TRBJ2-7; 7 positions match TRBD1. Germline V gene data show CDR1 as MNHNY and CDR2 as SVGAGI (reference sequence). This CDR3 has 12 residues. Unmatched junction bases numbered 2, after V lost 6 bases and J lost 3 bases. The CDR3 loop reads CASSRQGYEQYF. The CDR3 nucleotides read TGTGCCAGCAGCCGACAGGGCTACGAGCAGTACTTC.

The chain joins TRBV7-6 to TRBJ1-3; D is unresolved. V lost 1 base and J 3 bases, leaving 7 bases between the germline ends. Germline V gives CDR1 SGHVS, CDR2 FNYEAQ. The CDR3 totals 14 residues. The chain's CDR3 is CASSLGGLGNTIYF. Here the CDR3 DNA reads TGTGCCAGCAGCTTAGGAGGGCTTGGAAACACCATATATTTT.

The genes are TRBV4-1 and TRBJ2-7; TRBD2 matches at 7 bases. Per germline, CDR1 MGHRA and CDR2 YSYEKL. Trimming cost V 4 bases and J 7 bases; bases outside gene matches: 7. The CDR3 runs to 13 residues. The CDR3 here is CASSPGEGLEQYF. DNA of the CDR3: TGCGCCAGCAGCCCCGGGGAGGGCCTGGAGCAGTACTTC.

The chain combines TRBV30 with TRBJ2-2, with 8 bases fitting TRBD1. Germline V gene lookup returns CDR1 GTSNPN and CDR2 SVGIG (reference sequence). The CDR3 consists of 15 residues. With 4 bases clipped from V and 3 bases from J, the junction kept 7 bases outside the gene matches. The CDR3 sequence is CAWTRTGLYTGELFF. CDR3 nucleotide sequence: TGTGCCTGGACGAGGACAGGGCTTTACACCGGGGAGCTGTTTTTT.

This rearrangement joins TRBV18 to TRBJ2-1; the match to TRBD1 covers 7 bases. The J segment lost 0 bases and the V segment lost 3 bases, leaving 2 bases of the junction unmatched. The CDR3 has 15 amino acids. Looked up from germline, CDR1 is KGHSH and CDR2 is LQKENI. The CDR3 reads CASSPDRDSYNEQFF. In DNA, the CDR3 is TGTGCCAGCTCACCCGACAGGGACTCCTACAATGAGCAGTTCTTC.

The gene calls are TRBV28 and TRBJ1-3; unclear D gene. The germline V and J ends were trimmed by 6 bases and 4 bases, with 16 bases remaining between them. The germline gives CDR1 MDHEN, CDR2 SYDVKM. This CDR3 comprises 15 residues. This CDR3 reads CASSFPRGIGNTIYF. The DNA for the CDR3 is TGTGCCAGCAGCTTTCCCCGGGGTATCGGAAACACCATATATTTT.

This clone was observed a few times. The chain couples TRBV3-1 (or the pseudogene TRBV3-2) to TRBJ1-3; no clear D gene. The germline gives CDR1 LGHDT, CDR2 YNNKEL (reference sequence). This CDR3 has 13 amino acids. The germline V and J ends were trimmed by 2 bases and 0 bases, with 2 bases remaining between them. CDR3 protein: CASSQHSGNTIYF. DNA for the CDR3: TGTGCCAGCAGCCAACACTCTGGAAACACCATATATTTT.

CDR3 DNA sequence: TGTGCCAGCAGCCCTGGGACAGTGAACACTGAAGCTTTCTTT. Its translation is CASSPGTVNTEAFF. This chain joins TRBV5-8 and TRBJ1-1; 7 positions match TRBD1. V trimming: 4 bases; J trimming: 0 bases; junction bases outside the gene matches: 3. The CDR3 runs to 14 residues. The germline CDR1 and CDR2 sequences are SGHTS and YDEGEE.

The chain has TRBV29-1 and TRBJ2-1, with D maybe TRBD1 (6 bases). Trimming took 4 bases from V and 2 from J, leaving 12 bases between them. The germline V gene encodes CDR1 SQVTM and CDR2 ANQGSEA. The CDR3 covers 14 residues. The CDR3 DNA follows: TGCAGCGTTGGAGGCAGGGGTGCCTACAATGAGCAGTTCTTC. Its protein is CSVGGRGAYNEQFF.

The J gene is TRBJ2-1, the V gene TRBV5-1; TRBD2 matches 7 bases. This CDR3 region has 15 residues. V lost 1 base and J lost 5; bases outside the gene matches: 6. Germline CDR1 SGHRS, CDR2 YFSETQ. CDR3 nucleotide sequence: TGCGCCAGCAGCTTGCCAGCGGGGAAAGACAATGAGCAGTTCTTC. It codes for CASSLPAGKDNEQFF.

This rearrangement joins TRBV3-1 (or the pseudogene TRBV3-2) to TRBJ2-7; weak D call: TRBD1 (5 bases). V gave up 8 bases and J gave up 6 bases, with 14 bases separating them. Per the germline V gene, CDR1 is LGHDT and CDR2 is YNNKEL (reference sequence). The CDR3 is made up of 12 amino acids. CDR3 coding DNA: TGTGCCAGCGGGATAGGGGTAGGCGAGCAGTACTTC. It is translated as CASGIGVGEQYF.

V usage is TRBV28 and J usage is TRBJ1-3, with TRBD1 identical over 7 bases. V trimming: 5 bases; J trimming: 3 bases; junction bases outside the gene matches: 7. The CDR3 consists of 15 residues. From germline, CDR1 is MDHEN and CDR2 SYDVKM. CDR3 sequence reads: CASSLTRTGGNTIYF. In DNA, the CDR3 is TGTGCCAGCAGTCTTACGCGGACAGGTGGAAACACCATATATTTT.

The chain is built from TRBV5-6 and TRBJ1-1, with D maybe TRBD1 (5 bases). The CDR3 runs 16 residues. The V gene's germline CDR1 is SGHDT and CDR2 YYEEEE. V shed 0 bases and J shed 6 bases, with 18 bases lying between them. Here the CDR3 reads CASSLVSGQDLSEAFF. CDR3 nucleotides: TGTGCCAGCAGCTTGGTCTCTGGACAAGATTTATCTGAAGCTTTCTTT. The entire variable domain, with the rest obtained from reference TRBV5-6 and TRBJ1-1, is as follows: DAGVTQSPTHLIKTRGQQVTLRCSPKSGHDTVSWYQQALGQGPQFIFQYYEEEERQRGNFPDRFSGHQFPNYSSELNVNALLLGDSALYLCASSLVSGQDLSEAFFGQGTRLTVV.

This chain links TRBV9 with TRBJ2-7, with TRBD2 matching 11 bases. This CDR3 is built from 18 residues. V shed 5 bases and J 0 bases; nucleotides not matched to a gene: 13. Per germline, CDR1 SGDLS and CDR2 YYNGEE. CDR3 region: CASSPTSGGHFSSYEQYF. The DNA for the CDR3 is TGTGCCAGCAGTCCCACTAGCGGGGGCCACTTTAGCTCCTACGAGCAGTACTTC.

This chain connects TRBV29-1 to TRBJ2-1; tentative D call: TRBD2 (5 bases). The CDR3 is 15 residues long. V gave up 7 bases and J gave up 0 bases, with 16 bases separating them. CDR1 is SQVTM and CDR2 is ANQGSEA in the germline V gene. The CDR3 DNA reads as TGCAGCGCCGGAGGTTGGGCCAACTCCTACAATGAGCAGTTCTTC. Protein: CSAGGWANSYNEQFF.

Turning to this clone: The same CDR3 can be traced to other DNA sequences in this sample. V gene TRBV3-1 (or the pseudogene TRBV3-2) combines with J gene TRBJ1-3, with D possibly matching TRBD1 (6 bases). Germline lookup yields CDR1 LGHDT and CDR2 YNNKEL (reference sequence). Trimming took off 1 base at V and 2 bases at J, with 6 bases between the two ends. The CDR3 spans 14 residues. The CDR3: CASSQGTAGNTIYF. CDR3 sequence (DNA): TGTGCCAGCAGCCAAGGGACAGCTGGAAACACCATATATTTT.

This chain connects TRBV6-5 to TRBJ1-6, with TRBD1 matching over 7 bases. With 6 bases clipped from V and 10 bases from J, the junction kept 9 bases outside the gene matches. The CDR3 has 14 residues. From germline, CDR1 is MNHEY and CDR2 SVGAGI. CDR3 coding DNA: TGTGCCAGCAGATCACAGGGGCGAAGATCACCCCTCCACTTT. Translating it yields CASRSQGRRSPLHF.